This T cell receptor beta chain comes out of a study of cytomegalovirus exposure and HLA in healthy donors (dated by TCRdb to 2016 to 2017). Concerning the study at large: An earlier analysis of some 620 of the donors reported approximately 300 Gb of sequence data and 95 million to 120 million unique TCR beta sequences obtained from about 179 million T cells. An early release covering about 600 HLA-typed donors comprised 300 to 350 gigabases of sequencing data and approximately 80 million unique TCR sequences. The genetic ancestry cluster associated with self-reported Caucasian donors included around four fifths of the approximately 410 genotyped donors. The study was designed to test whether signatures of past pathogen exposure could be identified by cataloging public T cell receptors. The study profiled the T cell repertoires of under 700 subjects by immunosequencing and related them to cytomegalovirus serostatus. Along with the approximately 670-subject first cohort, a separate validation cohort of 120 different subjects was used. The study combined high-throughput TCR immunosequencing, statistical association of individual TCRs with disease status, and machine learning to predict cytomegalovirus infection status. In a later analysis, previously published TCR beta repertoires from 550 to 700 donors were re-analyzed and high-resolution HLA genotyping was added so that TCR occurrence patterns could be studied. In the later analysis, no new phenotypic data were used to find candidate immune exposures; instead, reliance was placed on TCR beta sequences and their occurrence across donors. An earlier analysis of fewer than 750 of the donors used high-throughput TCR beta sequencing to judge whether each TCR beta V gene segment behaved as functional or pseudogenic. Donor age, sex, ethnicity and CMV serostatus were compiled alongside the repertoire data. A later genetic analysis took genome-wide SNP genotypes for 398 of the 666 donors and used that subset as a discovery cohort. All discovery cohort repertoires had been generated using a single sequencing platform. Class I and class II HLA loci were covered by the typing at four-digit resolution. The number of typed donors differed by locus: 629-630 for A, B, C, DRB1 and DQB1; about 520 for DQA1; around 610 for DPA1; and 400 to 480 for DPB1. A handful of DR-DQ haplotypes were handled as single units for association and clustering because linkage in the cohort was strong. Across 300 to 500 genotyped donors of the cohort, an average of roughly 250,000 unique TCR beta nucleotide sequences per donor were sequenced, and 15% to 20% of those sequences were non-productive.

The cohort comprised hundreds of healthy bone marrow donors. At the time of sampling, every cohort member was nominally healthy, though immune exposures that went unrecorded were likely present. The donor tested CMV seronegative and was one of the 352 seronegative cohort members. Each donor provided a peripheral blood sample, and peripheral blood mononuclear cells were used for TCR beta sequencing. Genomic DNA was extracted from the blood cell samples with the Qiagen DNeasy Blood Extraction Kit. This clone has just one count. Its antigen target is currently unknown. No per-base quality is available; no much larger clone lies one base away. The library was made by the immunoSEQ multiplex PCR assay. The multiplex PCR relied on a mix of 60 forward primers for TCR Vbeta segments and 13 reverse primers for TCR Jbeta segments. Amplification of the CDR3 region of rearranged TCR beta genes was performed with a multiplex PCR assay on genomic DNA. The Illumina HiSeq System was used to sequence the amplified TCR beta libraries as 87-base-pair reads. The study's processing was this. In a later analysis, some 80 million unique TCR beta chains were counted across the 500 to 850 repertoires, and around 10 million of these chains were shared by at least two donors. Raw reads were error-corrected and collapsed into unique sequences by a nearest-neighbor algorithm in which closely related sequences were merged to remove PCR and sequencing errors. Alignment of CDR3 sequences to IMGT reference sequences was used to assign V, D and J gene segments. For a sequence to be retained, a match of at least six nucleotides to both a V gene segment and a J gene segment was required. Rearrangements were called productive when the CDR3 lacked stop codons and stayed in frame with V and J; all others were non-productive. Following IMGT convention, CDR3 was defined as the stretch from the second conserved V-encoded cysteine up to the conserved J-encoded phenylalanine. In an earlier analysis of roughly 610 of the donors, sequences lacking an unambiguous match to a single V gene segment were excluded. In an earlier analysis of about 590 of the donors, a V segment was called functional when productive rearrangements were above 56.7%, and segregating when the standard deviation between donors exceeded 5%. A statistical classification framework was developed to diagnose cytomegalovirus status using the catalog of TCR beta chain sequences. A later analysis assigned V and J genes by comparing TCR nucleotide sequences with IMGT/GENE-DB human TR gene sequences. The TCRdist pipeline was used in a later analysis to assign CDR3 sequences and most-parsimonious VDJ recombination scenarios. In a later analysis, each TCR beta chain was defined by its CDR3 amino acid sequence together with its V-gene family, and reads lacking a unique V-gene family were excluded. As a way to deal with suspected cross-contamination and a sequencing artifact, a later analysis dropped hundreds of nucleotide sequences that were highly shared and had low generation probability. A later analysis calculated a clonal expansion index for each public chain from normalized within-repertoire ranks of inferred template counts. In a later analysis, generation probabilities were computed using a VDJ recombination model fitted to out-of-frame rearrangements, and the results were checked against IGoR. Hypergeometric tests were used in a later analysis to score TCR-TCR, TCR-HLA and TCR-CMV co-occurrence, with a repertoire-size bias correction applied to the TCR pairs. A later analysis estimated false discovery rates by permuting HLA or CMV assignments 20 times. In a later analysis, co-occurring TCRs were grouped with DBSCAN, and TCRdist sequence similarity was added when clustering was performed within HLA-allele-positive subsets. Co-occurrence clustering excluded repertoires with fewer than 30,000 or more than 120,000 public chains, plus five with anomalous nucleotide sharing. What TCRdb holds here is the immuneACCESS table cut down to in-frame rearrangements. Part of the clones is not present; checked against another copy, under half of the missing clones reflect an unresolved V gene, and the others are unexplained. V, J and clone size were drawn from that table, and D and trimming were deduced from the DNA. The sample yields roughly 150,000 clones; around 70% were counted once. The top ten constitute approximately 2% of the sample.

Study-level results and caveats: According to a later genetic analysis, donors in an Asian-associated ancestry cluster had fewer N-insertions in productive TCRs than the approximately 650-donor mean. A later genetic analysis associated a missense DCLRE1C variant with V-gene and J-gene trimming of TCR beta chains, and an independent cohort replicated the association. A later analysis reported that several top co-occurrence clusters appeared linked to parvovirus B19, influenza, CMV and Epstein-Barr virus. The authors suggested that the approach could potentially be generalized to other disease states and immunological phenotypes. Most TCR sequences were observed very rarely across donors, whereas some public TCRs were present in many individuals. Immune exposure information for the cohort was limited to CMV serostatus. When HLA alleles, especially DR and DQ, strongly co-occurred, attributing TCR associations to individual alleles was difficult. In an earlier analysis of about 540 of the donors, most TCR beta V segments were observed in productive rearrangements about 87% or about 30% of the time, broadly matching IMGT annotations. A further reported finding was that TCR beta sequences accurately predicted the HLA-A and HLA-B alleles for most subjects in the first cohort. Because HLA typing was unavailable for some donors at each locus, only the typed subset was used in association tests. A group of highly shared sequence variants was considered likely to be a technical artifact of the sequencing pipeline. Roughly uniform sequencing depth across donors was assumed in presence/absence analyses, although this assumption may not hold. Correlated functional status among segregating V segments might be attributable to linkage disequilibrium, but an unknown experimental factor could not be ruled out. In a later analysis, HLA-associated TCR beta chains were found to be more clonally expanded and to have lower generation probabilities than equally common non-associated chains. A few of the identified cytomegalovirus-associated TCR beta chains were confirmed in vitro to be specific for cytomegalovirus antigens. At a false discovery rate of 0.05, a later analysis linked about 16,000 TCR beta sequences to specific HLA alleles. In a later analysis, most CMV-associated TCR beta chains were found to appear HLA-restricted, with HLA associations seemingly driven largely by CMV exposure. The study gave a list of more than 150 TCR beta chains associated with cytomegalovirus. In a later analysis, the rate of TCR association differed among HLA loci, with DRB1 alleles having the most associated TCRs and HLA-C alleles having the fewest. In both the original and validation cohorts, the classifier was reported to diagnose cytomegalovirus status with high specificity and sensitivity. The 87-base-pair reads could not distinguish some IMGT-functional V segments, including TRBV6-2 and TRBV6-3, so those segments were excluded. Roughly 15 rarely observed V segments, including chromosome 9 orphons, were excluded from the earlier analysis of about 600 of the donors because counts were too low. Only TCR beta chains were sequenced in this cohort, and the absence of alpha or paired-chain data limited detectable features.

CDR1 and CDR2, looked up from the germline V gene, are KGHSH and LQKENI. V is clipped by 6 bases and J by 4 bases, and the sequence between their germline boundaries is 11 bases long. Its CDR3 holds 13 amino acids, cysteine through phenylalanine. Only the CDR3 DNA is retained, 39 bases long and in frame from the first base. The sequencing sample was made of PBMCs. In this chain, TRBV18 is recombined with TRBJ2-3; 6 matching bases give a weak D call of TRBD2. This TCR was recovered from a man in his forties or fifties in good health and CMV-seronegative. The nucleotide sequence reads TGTGCCAGCTCGCGGGACCCCCCAGATACGCAGTATTTT. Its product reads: CASSRDPPDTQYF.